Listed here are 13 T cell receptor beta chains from one sample, sequenced in a study of identical twins. TCRdb called the 5' RACE reads again in MiXCR, with one record for every CDR3 protein. The repertoire holds roughly 1,500,000 distinct CDR3 sequences, with around 29% as singletons. The material sequenced was cord blood. Source of these receptors: a newborn girl in good health.

The table lists this clonotype with a few counts. The CDR3, as DNA: TGTGCCAGCACGTCTACCTCAGATACGCAGTATTTT. This translates into CASTSTSDTQYF. This sequence joins TRBV27 and TRBJ2-3; D is unresolved. Germline-derived CDR1 and CDR2 are MNHEY and SMNVEV (reference sequence). The CDR3 length is 12 residues. V was clipped by 7 bases and J by 4 bases, with 9 bases between them.

This clonotype was observed a handful of times. This chain connects TRBV10-2 to TRBJ2-5; D call uncertain. This CDR3 is built from 12 residues. V lost 3 bases and J 4 bases, leaving 6 bases between the germline ends. Germline V CDR1 and CDR2: WSHSY, SAAADI. The CDR3 DNA is TGCGCCAGCAGTGACCCGGGAGAGACCCAGTACTTC. Translated: CASSDPGETQYF.

This clonotype was counted a few times. This chain uses TRBV28 with TRBJ2-6; 7 nucleotides agree with TRBD1. The CDR3 runs 19 residues. Looked up from germline, CDR1 is MDHEN and CDR2 is SYDVKM. Trimming cost V 2 bases and J 0 bases; bases outside gene matches: 10. The CDR3 region has the DNA TGTGCCAGCAGTTTAAGAAGGGGACAGCCAAGCTCTGGGGCCAACGTCCTGACTTTC. Translated, it gives CASSLRRGQPSSGANVLTF.

The rearrangement uses TRBV7-2 and TRBJ2-1; D unresolved. Trimming removed 4 bases from V and 10 bases from J, with 14 bases in between. The CDR3 length is 13 residues. Germline CDR1 SGHTA, CDR2 FQGNSA. The CDR3 nucleotides read TGTGCCAGCAGCTGGAGCCAGCGCGGCGAGCAGTTCTTC. Its translation is CASSWSQRGEQFF. The full variable domain, rest sourced from reference TRBV7-2 and TRBJ2-1, is GAGVSQSPSNKVTEKGKDVELRCDPISGHTALYWYRQSLGQGLEFLIYFQGNSAPDKSGLPSDRFSAERTGGSVSTLTIQRTQQEDSAVYLCASSWSQRGEQFFGPGTRLTVL.

The chain has TRBV12-3 or TRBV12-4 and TRBJ2-5; 14 bases are shared with TRBD2. Trimming at V came to 5 bases and at J to 2 bases, leaving 4 bases not matched to a gene. There are 16 residues in the CDR3. CDR3 in amino acids: CASSIWTSGRQETQYF. In DNA form, the CDR3 reads TGTGCCAGCAGTATCTGGACTAGCGGGAGGCAAGAGACCCAGTACTTC.

This chain connects TRBV20-1 to TRBJ2-3; TRBD2 aligns across 8 bases. The CDR3 length is 13 residues. Trimming at V came to 3 bases and at J to 7 bases, leaving 6 bases not matched to a gene. Per the germline V gene, CDR1 is DFQATT and CDR2 is SNEGSKA (reference sequence). The CDR3 sequence is CSASGGAKNTQYF. The CDR3 bases are TGCAGTGCTAGCGGGGGGGCCAAGAATACGCAGTATTTT.

This clonotype has a count of ten or more. The junction departs from germline at one end; a sequencing error may be responsible. V is TRBV27 and J is TRBJ1-5; D not certain. This CDR3 contains 13 residues. Germline assignment: CDR1 MNHEY and CDR2 SMNVEV (reference sequence). The CDR3 region has the DNA TGCGCCAGCAGCTTGAGCGGGTATCAGCCCCAGCATTTT. Translation gives CASSLSGYQPQHF.

V gene TRBV21-1 combines with J gene TRBJ1-1; TRBD1 reflects the table's D call only, with no check against the DNA. TRBV21-1 represents a pseudogene. The CDR3 loop spans 14 amino acids. CDR3 residues: CASSKGDRVGEAFF. In nucleotides, the CDR3 is TGTGCCAGCAGCAAAGGGGACAGGGTGGGTGAAGCTTTCTTT.

V gene TRBV20-1 combines with J gene TRBJ2-3; tentatively, D is TRBD2 (6 bases). V lost 6 bases, J lost 0 bases, and 16 bases lay in between. The CDR3 totals 15 residues. Looked up from germline, CDR1 is DFQATT and CDR2 is SNEGSKA (reference sequence). In DNA, the CDR3 is TGCAGTGCCCTTACTAGCTCCTCTAGCACAGATACGCAGTATTTT. It encodes CSALTSSSSTDTQYF.

This clonotype was counted a few times. J is TRBJ2-1 and V is TRBV2; possible D gene TRBD2, 5 bases. V was shortened by 5 bases and J by 10 bases, with 12 bases between the two germline ends. This CDR3 spans 12 amino acids. Germline loops: CDR1 SNHLY, CDR2 FYNNEI. The CDR3 reads CASSSEGFEQFF. CDR3 nucleotides: TGTGCCAGCAGTTCCGAGGGTTTCGAGCAGTTCTTC.

The table lists this clonotype with a few counts. The chain employs TRBV12-3 or TRBV12-4 and TRBJ1-2; D is uncertain. The CDR3 has 13 residues. The V end was cut by 7 bases, the J end by 0 bases, with 9 bases between. This chain's CDR3 is CASNDGANYGYTF. The CDR3 DNA reads TGTGCCAGCAATGACGGAGCTAACTATGGCTACACCTTC.

This clonotype was counted a few times. This chain joins TRBV27 and TRBJ2-1; no firm D call. V lost 5 bases to trimming and J lost 8 bases, with 13 bases between them. The CDR3 totals 13 residues. CDR1 is MNHEY, CDR2 SMNVEV, per germline (reference sequence). CDR3 in amino acids: CASSPLTVDEQFF. The CDR3 region has the DNA TGTGCCAGCAGTCCATTGACTGTCGATGAGCAGTTCTTC.

Worth noting for this clonotype: A much larger clone is a single base away; this may be a read error. This chain links TRBV29-1 with TRBJ2-3, with 12 bases lining up with TRBD2. CDR3 size: 15 residues. V shed 6 bases, J shed 5 bases, and the junction held 9 bases outside the gene matches. Per the germline V gene, CDR1 is SQVTM and CDR2 is ANQGSEA. This chain's CDR3 is CSVPQLAGGRDTQYF. The CDR3 nucleotides read TGCAGCGTGCCCCAACTAGCGGGAGGTAGAGATACGCAGTATTTT.